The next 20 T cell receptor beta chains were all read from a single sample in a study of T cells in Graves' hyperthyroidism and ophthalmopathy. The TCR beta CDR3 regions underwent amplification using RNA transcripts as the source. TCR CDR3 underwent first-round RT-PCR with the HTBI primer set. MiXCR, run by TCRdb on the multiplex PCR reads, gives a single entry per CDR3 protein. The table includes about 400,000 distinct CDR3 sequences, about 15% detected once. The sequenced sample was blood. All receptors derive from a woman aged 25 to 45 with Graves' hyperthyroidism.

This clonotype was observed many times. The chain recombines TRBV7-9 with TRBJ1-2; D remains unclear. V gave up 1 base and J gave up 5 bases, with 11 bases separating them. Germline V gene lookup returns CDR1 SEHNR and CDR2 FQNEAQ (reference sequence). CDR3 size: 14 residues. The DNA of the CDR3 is TGTGCCAGCAGCTTAGGTGGCGGTGCATATGGCTACACCTTC. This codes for CASSLGGGAYGYTF.

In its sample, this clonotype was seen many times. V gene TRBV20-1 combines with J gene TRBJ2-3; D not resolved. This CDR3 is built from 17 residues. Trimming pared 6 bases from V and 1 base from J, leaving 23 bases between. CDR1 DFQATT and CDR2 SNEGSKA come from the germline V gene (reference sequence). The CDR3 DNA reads TGCAGTGCCTCGCCCCTCAAAACCGGGCTCGGCACAGATACGCAGTATTTT. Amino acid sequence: CSASPLKTGLGTDTQYF.

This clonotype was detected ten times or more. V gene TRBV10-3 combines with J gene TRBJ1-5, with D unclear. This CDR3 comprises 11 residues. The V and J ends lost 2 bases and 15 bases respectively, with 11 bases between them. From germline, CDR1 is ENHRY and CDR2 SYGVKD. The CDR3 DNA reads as TGTGCCATCAGTGAGGATGGCGCCCGGCATTTT. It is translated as CAISEDGARHF.

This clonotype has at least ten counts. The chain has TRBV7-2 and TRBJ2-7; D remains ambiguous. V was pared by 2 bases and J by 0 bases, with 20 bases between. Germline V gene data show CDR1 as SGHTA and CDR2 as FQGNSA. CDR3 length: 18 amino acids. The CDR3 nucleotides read TGTGCCAGCAGCTTAAGGGATGGTACGGGTGTGAGCTCCTACGAGCAGTACTTC. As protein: CASSLRDGTGVSSYEQYF. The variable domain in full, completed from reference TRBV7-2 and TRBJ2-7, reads GAGVSQSPSNKVTEKGKDVELRCDPISGHTALYWYRQSLGQGLEFLIYFQGNSAPDKSGLPSDRFSAERTGGSVSTLTIQRTQQEDSAVYLCASSLRDGTGVSSYEQYFGPGTRLTVT.

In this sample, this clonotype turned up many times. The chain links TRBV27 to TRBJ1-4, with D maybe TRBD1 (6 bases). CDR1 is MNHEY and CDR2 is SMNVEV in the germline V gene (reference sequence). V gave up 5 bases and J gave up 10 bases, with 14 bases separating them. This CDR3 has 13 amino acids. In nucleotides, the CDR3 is TGTGCCAGCAGTCCCACAGGGACCGTAAAACTGTTTTTT. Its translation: CASSPTGTVKLFF.

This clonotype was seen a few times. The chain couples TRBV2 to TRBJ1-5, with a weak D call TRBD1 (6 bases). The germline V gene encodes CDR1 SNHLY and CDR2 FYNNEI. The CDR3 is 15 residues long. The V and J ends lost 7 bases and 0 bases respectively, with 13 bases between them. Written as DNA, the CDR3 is TGTGCCAGCAAGCCGGACAGTTATAGCAATCAGCCCCAGCATTTT. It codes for CASKPDSYSNQPQHF.

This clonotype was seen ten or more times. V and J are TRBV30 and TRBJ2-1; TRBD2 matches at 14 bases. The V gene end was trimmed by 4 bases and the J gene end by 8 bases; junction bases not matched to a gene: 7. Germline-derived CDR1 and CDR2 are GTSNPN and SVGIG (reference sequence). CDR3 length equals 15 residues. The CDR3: CAWNLGLAGVHEQFF. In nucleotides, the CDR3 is TGTGCCTGGAATCTGGGACTAGCGGGAGTCCATGAGCAGTTCTTC.

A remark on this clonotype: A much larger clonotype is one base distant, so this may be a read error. CDR3 amino acids: CASESIRDEVHF. CDR3 in DNA: TGTGCCAGCGAATCAATACGGGACGAGGTTCACTTC. The chain joins TRBV27 to TRBJ2-7; D could derive from TRBD1 or TRBD2 (5 bases each). This CDR3 has 12 residues. Germline values: CDR1 MNHEY, CDR2 SMNVEV (reference sequence).

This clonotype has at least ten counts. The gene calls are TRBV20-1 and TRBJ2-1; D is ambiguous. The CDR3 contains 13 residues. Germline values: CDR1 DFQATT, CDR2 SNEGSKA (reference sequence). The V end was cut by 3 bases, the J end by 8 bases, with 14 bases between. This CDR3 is CSASHVARDEQFF. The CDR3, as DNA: TGCAGTGCTAGCCACGTAGCTCGCGATGAGCAGTTCTTC.

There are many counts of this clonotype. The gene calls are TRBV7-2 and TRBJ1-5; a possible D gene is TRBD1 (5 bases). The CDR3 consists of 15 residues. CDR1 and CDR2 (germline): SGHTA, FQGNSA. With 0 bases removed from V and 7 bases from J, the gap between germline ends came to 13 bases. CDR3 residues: CASSLAHLGGQPQHF. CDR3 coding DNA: TGTGCCAGCAGCTTAGCGCACCTGGGGGGGCAGCCCCAGCATTTT.

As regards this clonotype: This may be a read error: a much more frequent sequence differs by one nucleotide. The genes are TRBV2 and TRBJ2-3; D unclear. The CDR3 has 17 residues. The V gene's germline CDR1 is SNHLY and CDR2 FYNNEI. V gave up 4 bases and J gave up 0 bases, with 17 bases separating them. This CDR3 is CASSAGAIGLSTDTQYF. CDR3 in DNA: TGTGCCAGCAGTGCCGGCGCGATAGGCCTGAGCACAGATACGCAGTATTTT.

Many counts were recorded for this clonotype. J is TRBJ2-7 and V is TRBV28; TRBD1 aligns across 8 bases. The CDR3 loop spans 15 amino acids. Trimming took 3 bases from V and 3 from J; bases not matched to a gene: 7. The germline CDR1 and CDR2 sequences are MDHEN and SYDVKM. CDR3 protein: CASSFVYRGNYEQYF. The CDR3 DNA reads TGTGCCAGCAGTTTCGTATACAGGGGGAACTACGAGCAGTACTTC.

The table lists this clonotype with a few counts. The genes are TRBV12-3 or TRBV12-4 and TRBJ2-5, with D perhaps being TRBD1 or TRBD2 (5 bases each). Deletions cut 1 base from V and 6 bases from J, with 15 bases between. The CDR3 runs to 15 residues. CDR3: CASSLVGPHGKTQYF. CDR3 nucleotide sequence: TGTGCCAGCAGTTTAGTGGGGCCCCACGGGAAGACCCAGTACTTC.

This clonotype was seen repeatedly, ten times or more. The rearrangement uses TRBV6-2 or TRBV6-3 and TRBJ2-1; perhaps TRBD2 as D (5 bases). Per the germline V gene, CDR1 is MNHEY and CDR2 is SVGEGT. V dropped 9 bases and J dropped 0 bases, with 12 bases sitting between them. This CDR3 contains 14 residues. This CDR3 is CASMEALSYNEQFF. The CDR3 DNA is TGTGCCAGTATGGAGGCCCTCTCCTACAATGAGCAGTTCTTC.

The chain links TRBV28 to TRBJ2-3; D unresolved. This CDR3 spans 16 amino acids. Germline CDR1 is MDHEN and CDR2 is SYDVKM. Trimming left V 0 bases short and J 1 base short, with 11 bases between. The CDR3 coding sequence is TGTGCCAGCAGTTTATGGGCAGTCCAGGGCACAGATACGCAGTATTTT. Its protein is CASSLWAVQGTDTQYF. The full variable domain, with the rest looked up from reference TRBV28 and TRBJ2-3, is DVKVTQSSRYLVKRTGEKVFLECVQDMDHENMFWYRQDPGLGLRLIYFSYDVKMKEKGDIPEGYSVSREKKERFSLILESASTNQTSMYLCASSLWAVQGTDTQYFGPGTRLTVL.

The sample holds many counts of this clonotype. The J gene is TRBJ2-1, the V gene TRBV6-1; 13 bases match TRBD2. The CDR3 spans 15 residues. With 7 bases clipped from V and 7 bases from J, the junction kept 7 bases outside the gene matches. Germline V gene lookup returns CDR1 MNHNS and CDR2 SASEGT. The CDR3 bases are TGTGCCAGCAAACAGGGACTAGCGGGGAAAAATGAGCAGTTCTTC. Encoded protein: CASKQGLAGKNEQFF.

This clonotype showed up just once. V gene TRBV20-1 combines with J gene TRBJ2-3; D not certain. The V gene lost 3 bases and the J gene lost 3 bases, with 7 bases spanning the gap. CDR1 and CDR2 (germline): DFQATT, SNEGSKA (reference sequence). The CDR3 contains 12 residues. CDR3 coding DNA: TGCAGTGCTAGCCAAATTACAGATACGCAGTATTTT. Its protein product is CSASQITDTQYF.

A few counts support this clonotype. For the CDR3, the DNA is TGCGCCAGCAGCGGGGGGACTAGCGGGGACCAAGAGACCCAGTACTTC. Encoded protein: CASSGGTSGDQETQYF. The rearrangement uses TRBV10-1 and TRBJ2-5; 13 nucleotides line up with TRBD2. Trimming removed 6 bases from V and 0 bases from J; junction bases left unmatched: 4. The CDR3 is 16 amino acids. Germline assignment: CDR1 WNHNN and CDR2 SYGVQD (reference sequence).

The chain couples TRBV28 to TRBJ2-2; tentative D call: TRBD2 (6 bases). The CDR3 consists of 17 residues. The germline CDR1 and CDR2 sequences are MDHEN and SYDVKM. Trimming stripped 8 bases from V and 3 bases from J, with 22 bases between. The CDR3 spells CASDLGGIGRDTGELFF. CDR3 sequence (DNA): TGTGCCAGCGACCTTGGGGGGATCGGGAGAGACACCGGGGAGCTGTTTTTT.

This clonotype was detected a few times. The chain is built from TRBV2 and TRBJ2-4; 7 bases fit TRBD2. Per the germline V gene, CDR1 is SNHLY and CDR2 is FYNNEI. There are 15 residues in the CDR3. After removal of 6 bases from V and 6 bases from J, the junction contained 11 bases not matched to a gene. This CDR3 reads CASRDRLGGGNIQYF. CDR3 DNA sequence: TGTGCCAGCAGAGACCGCCTGGGGGGGGGAAACATTCAGTACTTC.